This TCR beta chain was documented in a study of tumor-infiltrating lymphocytes in oesophageal squamous cell carcinoma. TCRdb independently ran MiXCR on the PCR reads; one entry per CDR3 protein. The sample yields approximately 12,000 distinct CDR3 sequences, about 60% seen once. Germline V gene lookup returns CDR1 MNHNS and CDR2 SASEGT. The CDR3 consists of 14 residues. The V end was cut by 3 bases, the J end by 0 bases, with 8 bases between. This clonotype is medium-sized by share. This TCR was recovered from a male donor with esophageal squamous cell carcinoma. The V call is TRBV6-1, the J call TRBJ1-2; no definite D call. Material for sequencing was esophageal tumor tissue. The CDR3: CASSDVRSNYGYTF. The CDR3 bases are TGTGCCAGCAGTGATGTCAGGTCTAACTATGGCTACACCTTC.